This T cell receptor beta chain was obtained from a study of cytomegalovirus exposure and HLA in healthy donors. General study results and limits: Owing to their indistinguishability, certain V segments, notably TRBV6-2 and TRBV6-3, were excluded. Generally TCR sequences proved uncommon, though certain public TCRs appeared in numerous donors. Presence/absence results assume similar sequencing depth per donor, which may not hold.

This CDR3 has 13 amino acids. Trimming took 3 bases from V and 6 from J, leaving 6 bases between them. Germline CDR1 reads SGHNT; CDR2 reads YENEEA. Note on this clone: Its matching antigen is unknown.

Healthy bone marrow donors made up the donors. This PCR relied on a set of 60 Vbeta primers and 13 Jbeta primers. TCRdb's copy holds only in-frame clones and misses some; the assay was immunoSEQ multiplex PCR. Among about 120,000 clones listed, over 60% were seen once. The sequenced material came from PBMCs. The chain is built from TRBV11-3 and TRBJ1-6; possibly TRBD1 for D (5 bases). The sequence derives from a man aged 25 to 40 in good health and CMV-seropositive. Written as DNA, the CDR3 is TGTGCCAGCAGCTTGACAGTTAATTCACCCCTCCACTTT. Translation gives CASSLTVNSPLHF.